The subject of this entry is one T cell receptor (beta chain). Its antigen is undetermined. This entry is derived from a study of CD8 T cells in ankylosing spondylitis. V lost 1 base to trimming and J lost 5 bases; unmatched junction nucleotides: 4. The germline CDR1 and CDR2 sequences are SGHVS and FNYEAQ. This CDR3 has 14 amino acids. Using quantitative 5'-RACE with molecular barcodes, the authors made TCR beta libraries. TCRdb re-called the 5' RACE reads through MiXCR, storing one row per CDR3 protein. Among 150,000 to 200,000 distinct CDR3 sequences listed, under 15% were seen once. Broader study findings: Significant enrichment of disease-linked clones was reportedly seen in matched ankylosing spondylitis synovial fluid.

Sequenced sample: blood, either unsorted or a sorted T cell fraction (not recorded which). The gene calls are TRBV7-6 and TRBJ2-5; 7 bases line up with TRBD2. This TCR derives from a female donor with ankylosing spondylitis or in good health (not recorded which). The CDR3 sequence is CASSLGEGSETQYF. For the CDR3, the DNA is TGTGCCAGCAGCTTAGGGGAGGGCTCGGAGACCCAGTACTTC.